The TCR beta chain described here comes from a study of blood T cell repertoires in COVID-19. Across the whole study: The United States, Italy and Spain provided the acute and convalescent COVID-19 samples. The analysed material was cDNA or gDNA that came from T cells, B-cell-depleted T cells, or PBMCs.

In the source study's methods: Estimates of nucleated cell counts were drawn from the amplification of reference gene primers. The protocol was immunoSEQ multiplex PCR, while the TCRdb copy is restricted to in-frame clones and leaves out a portion. Clone size and V and J calls were adopted from that table, with D and trimming inferred from the DNA. This sample has tens of thousands of clones, with approximately 90% found just once. The sequence was collected from a woman of 80 years or more with acute or convalescent COVID-19. The material sequenced was peripheral blood.

The CDR3 coding sequence is TGTGCCAGCAGCTCTCGGGGGTTAACGCAGCCCCAGCATTTT. This gives the protein CASSSRGLTQPQHF. The chain is built from TRBV5-6 and TRBJ1-5, with D possibly matching TRBD1 (5 bases). This CDR3 spans 14 amino acids. Trimming removed 3 bases from V and 7 bases from J, with 14 bases in between. Germline V gene lookup returns CDR1 SGHDT and CDR2 YYEEEE.